Listed here is a single T cell receptor (beta chain). Its antigen remains unidentified. RNA totalling about 0.5 to 1 ug underwent reverse transcription with random hexamers. The authors amplified TCR beta CDR3 across 54 Vbeta and 13 Jbeta using immunoSEQ multiplex PCR. TCRdb reprocessed the immunoSEQ multiplex PCR reads via MiXCR and lists one record per CDR3 protein. The table includes 75,000 to 100,000 distinct CDR3 sequences, around 94% detected once. This record belongs to a study of CD8 T cells in Susac syndrome. Study information: Blood was drawn from patients with Susac syndrome. At that point, they were therapy-naive, on corticosteroids, or on intravenous immunoglobulin alone.

CD8+ and CD4+ blood T cells underwent TCR beta sequencing. Regarding the study as a whole: In its TCR sequencing and HLA analysis, the study acknowledged that the number of individuals was relatively small.

The CDR3 runs to 17 residues. Germline CDR1 MNHNS, CDR2 SASEGT. With V trimmed by 3 bases and J by 6 bases, 12 bases remained unmatched. The TCR sequence derives from a human donor with Susac syndrome. The source material was CD8+ T cells from PBMCs. The chain recombines TRBV6-1 with TRBJ2-7; 12 positions match TRBD2. CDR3 residues: CASSDLTSGSFYGEQYF. The CDR3 DNA is TGTGCCAGCAGTGACTTGACTAGCGGGAGTTTCTACGGCGAGCAGTACTTC.